These 21 T cell receptor beta chains originate from one sample sequenced in a study of T cells in Graves' hyperthyroidism and ophthalmopathy. The CDR3 regions of TCR beta were amplified from RNA transcripts. Carried out on the TCR CDR3, a first-round RT-PCR used the HTBI primer set. MiXCR, applied by TCRdb to the multiplex PCR reads, yields one record per CDR3 protein. The sample records about 360,000 distinct CDR3 sequences, about 13% being singletons. Sequencing was carried out using blood. Receptors were obtained from a woman between 18 and 29 years old with Graves' hyperthyroidism.

The CDR3 here is CASSLGQEPPYEQYF. CDR3 in DNA: TGTGCCAGCAGTCTCGGACAGGAACCACCCTACGAGCAGTACTTC. V and J are TRBV28 and TRBJ2-7; the match to TRBD1 covers 7 bases. Germline CDR1 and CDR2: MDHEN and SYDVKM. CDR3 length equals 15 residues. V gave up 5 bases and J gave up 2 bases; unmatched junction bases: 9.

This clonotype has only a few counts. This chain links TRBV19 with TRBJ1-1; D not resolved. The CDR3 runs 14 residues. The V gene lost 0 bases and the J gene lost 7 bases, with 12 bases spanning the gap. Germline values: CDR1 LNHDA, CDR2 SQIVND (reference sequence). CDR3 nucleotide sequence: TGTGCCAGTAGTATAGATCCCGATCTCTATGAAGCTTTCTTT. Translated, it gives CASSIDPDLYEAFF. Supplemented by reference TRBV19 and TRBJ1-1, the full variable domain reads DGGITQSPKYLFRKEGQNVTLSCEQNLNHDAMYWYRQDPGQGLRLIYYSQIVNDFQKGDIAEGYSVSREKKESFPLTVTSAQKNPTAFYLCASSIDPDLYEAFFGQGTRLTVV.

This clonotype was recorded many times. The rearrangement joins TRBV18 to TRBJ2-5; D ambiguous. Trimming removed 2 bases from V and 5 bases from J, with 9 bases in between. This CDR3 has 13 amino acids. CDR1 KGHSH and CDR2 LQKENI come from the germline V gene. The CDR3 DNA follows: TGTGCCAGCTCACCAGGAGAAAGGGAGACCCAGTACTTC. It yields the protein CASSPGERETQYF.

This clonotype came up many times. The chain recombines TRBV6-2 or TRBV6-3 with TRBJ1-2; 10 bases are a match to TRBD1. Germline-derived CDR1 and CDR2 are MNHEY and SVGEGT. V lost 4 bases to trimming and J lost 3 bases; unmatched junction nucleotides: 5. The CDR3 loop spans 15 amino acids. Here the CDR3 DNA reads TGTGCCAGCAGTTCGGGGACAGGGGTCGACTATGGCTACACCTTC. Translating it yields CASSSGTGVDYGYTF.

This clonotype was observed many times. V is TRBV18 and J is TRBJ1-1, with TRBD1 matching 9 bases. Losses at the gene ends were 6 bases for V and 1 base for J; bases not matched to a gene: 6. Germline lookup yields CDR1 KGHSH and CDR2 LQKENI. CDR3 length: 15 residues. CDR3 protein: CASSIQGAGNTEAFF. The CDR3 DNA follows: TGTGCCAGCTCCATACAGGGGGCCGGGAACACTGAAGCTTTCTTT.

V gene TRBV7-3 combines with J gene TRBJ1-4; the D gene is possibly TRBD1 (5 bases). This CDR3 spans 14 amino acids. The V and J ends lost 6 bases and 5 bases respectively, with 13 bases between them. Germline V CDR1 and CDR2: SGHTA, FQGTGA. CDR3 DNA sequence: TGTGCCAGCAGTGATTTCCGGGGGAATGAAAAACTGTTTTTT. It yields the protein CASSDFRGNEKLFF. The whole variable domain, remainder taken from reference TRBV7-3 and TRBJ1-4, is GAGVSQTPSNKVTEKGKYVELRCDPISGHTALYWYRQSLGQGPEFLIYFQGTGAADDSGLPNDRFFAVRPEGSVSTLKIQRTERGDSAVYLCASSDFRGNEKLFFGSGTQLSVL.

This clonotype was found many times. V gene TRBV3-1 combines with J gene TRBJ1-2, with D tentatively TRBD1 (6 bases). V was pared by 4 bases and J by 2 bases, with 14 bases between. Looked up from germline, CDR1 is LGHDT and CDR2 is YNNKEL (reference sequence). The CDR3 covers 15 residues. CDR3 sequence: CASSLSGAANYGYTF. DNA for the CDR3: TGTGCCAGCAGCCTATCAGGGGCGGCCAACTATGGCTACACCTTC.

This clonotype has a count of ten or more. This chain links TRBV20-1 with TRBJ2-4, with 7 nucleotides matching TRBD1. Germline-derived CDR1 and CDR2 are DFQATT and SNEGSKA (reference sequence). V dropped 3 bases and J dropped 8; count of bases not matched to a gene: 10. This CDR3 contains 14 residues. CDR3 amino acids: CSASLPGGTDIQYF. In DNA, the CDR3 is TGCAGTGCTAGTCTTCCAGGGGGTACGGACATTCAGTACTTC.

At least ten counts were recorded for this clonotype. This chain joins TRBV4-1 and TRBJ1-1; D perhaps matches TRBD1 (5 bases). CDR3 length equals 16 residues. The germline V gene encodes CDR1 MGHRA and CDR2 YSYEKL. V gave up 0 bases and J gave up 0 bases, with 11 bases separating them. In DNA, the CDR3 is TGCGCCAGCAGCCAAGATCAGGGCATGATGAACACTGAAGCTTTCTTT. Translated: CASSQDQGMMNTEAFF.

The chain carries TRBV3-1 and TRBJ2-6; 12 bases map to TRBD1. Germline CDR1 reads LGHDT; CDR2 reads YNNKEL (reference sequence). This CDR3 comprises 17 residues. V trimming: 3 bases; J trimming: 2 bases; junction bases outside the gene matches: 2. CDR3 loop: CASSQGTGGPGANVLTF. CDR3 in DNA: TGTGCCAGCAGCCAGGGGACAGGGGGCCCTGGGGCCAACGTCCTGACTTTC.

This clonotype was detected many times. The chain combines TRBV5-5 with TRBJ2-3; D possibly corresponds to TRBD1 (6 bases). CDR3 length equals 14 residues. V lost 8 bases and J 3 bases, leaving 16 bases between the germline ends. The germline CDR1 and CDR2 sequences are SGHKS and YYEKEE (reference sequence). In DNA form, the CDR3 reads TGTGCCAGTTTCCGGGACACGATGACAGATACGCAGTATTTT. It encodes CASFRDTMTDTQYF. The variable domain in full, with the rest retrieved from reference TRBV5-5 and TRBJ2-3, is DAGVTQSPTHLIKTRGQQVTLRCSPISGHKSVSWYQQVLGQGPQFIFQYYEKEERGRGNFPDRFSARQFPNYSSELNVNALLLGDSALYLCASFRDTMTDTQYFGPGTRLTVL.

This clonotype occurred a few times. This sequence joins TRBV15 and TRBJ1-5; tentatively, D is TRBD1 (6 bases). Germline V gene lookup returns CDR1 LNHNV and CDR2 YYDKDF (reference sequence). V shed 7 bases and J shed 9 bases, with 10 bases lying between them. The CDR3 loop spans 11 amino acids. The CDR3 region is CATTLGAPQHF. The CDR3 DNA follows: TGTGCCACCACCCTGGGGGCGCCCCAGCATTTT.

This clonotype was seen repeatedly, ten times or more. The V and J genes are TRBV27 and TRBJ2-5; 9 bases agree with TRBD1. CDR1 and CDR2 (germline): MNHEY, SMNVEV (reference sequence). The CDR3 runs to 15 residues. Trimming at V came to 0 bases and at J to 4 bases, leaving 3 bases not matched to a gene. The CDR3 here is CASSLSKQGAETQYF. As DNA, the CDR3 is TGTGCCAGCAGTTTATCGAAACAGGGGGCAGAGACCCAGTACTTC.

V usage is TRBV25-1 and J usage is TRBJ1-4; 7 nucleotides line up with TRBD1. CDR3 size: 14 residues. Germline CDR1 reads MGHDK; CDR2 reads SYGVNS. Germline trimming cut 1 base from V and 8 bases from J; bases unmatched to any gene: 4. The CDR3 coding sequence is TGTGCCAGCAGTGAATCAGGGGGGAGGGAAAAACTGTTTTTT. Translating it yields CASSESGGREKLFF.

This clonotype was seen repeatedly, ten times or more. This chain connects TRBV13 to TRBJ1-2; tentatively, D is TRBD1 (5 bases). CDR3 size: 13 residues. Trimming pared 1 base from V and 8 bases from J, leaving 11 bases between. Germline loops: CDR1 PRHDT, CDR2 FYEKMQ (reference sequence). Here the CDR3 reads CASSLASGLGYTF. CDR3 DNA sequence: TGTGCCAGCAGCTTAGCCTCAGGGTTGGGCTACACCTTC.

The chain employs TRBV12-3 or TRBV12-4 and TRBJ2-1; 11 bases are a match to TRBD1. This CDR3 region has 14 residues. J gave up 7 bases and V 7 bases, and 6 bases lay outside the gene matches. CDR3 loop: CASNTGQGANEQFF. The CDR3 region has the DNA TGTGCCAGCAATACAGGACAGGGGGCGAATGAGCAGTTCTTC.

This clonotype was detected ten times or more. V is TRBV27 and J is TRBJ1-5; 9 bases match TRBD1. V lost 4 bases to trimming and J lost 5 bases; unmatched junction nucleotides: 18. The CDR3 extends over 19 amino acids. Per germline, CDR1 MNHEY and CDR2 SMNVEV (reference sequence). The CDR3: CASSSMALTGGVLDQPQHF. The CDR3 coding sequence is TGTGCCAGCAGTTCAATGGCTCTGACAGGGGGAGTCCTCGATCAGCCCCAGCATTTT.

This clonotype has a count of ten or more. The genes are TRBV28 and TRBJ1-1, with 7 bases identical to TRBD1. Germline values: CDR1 MDHEN, CDR2 SYDVKM. This CDR3 has 11 amino acids. J was trimmed by 11 bases and V by 10 bases; bases with no gene match: 10. Here the CDR3 DNA reads TGTGCCACCAGACAGGGCCCTGGGGCTTTCTTT. It specifies CATRQGPGAFF.

This clonotype was seen repeatedly, ten times or more. V gene TRBV11-1 combines with J gene TRBJ1-5; D call uncertain. Trimming cost V 5 bases and J 4 bases, with 9 bases left between them. The CDR3 is made up of 13 amino acids. Germline CDR1 is SGHAT and CDR2 is FQDESV (reference sequence). In DNA, the CDR3 is TGTGCCAGCAGCCCCGGGAAAAATCAGCCCCAGCATTTT. Its protein is CASSPGKNQPQHF.

The rearrangement joins TRBV18 to TRBJ2-7; D not certain. The CDR3 totals 13 residues. The V gene lost 1 base and the J gene lost 5 bases, with 9 bases spanning the gap. CDR1 and CDR2 from the germline V gene are KGHSH and LQKENI. CDR3 in amino acids: CASSPRQANEQYF. The CDR3, as DNA: TGTGCCAGCTCACCACGGCAAGCCAACGAGCAGTACTTC. Full variable domain (missing parts from reference TRBV18 and TRBJ2-7): NAGVMQNPRHLVRRRGQEARLRCSPMKGHSHVYWYRQLPEEGLKFMVYLQKENIIDESGMPKERFSAEFPKEGPSILRIQQVVRGDSAAYFCASSPRQANEQYFGPGTRLTVT.

This clonotype came up many times. The chain carries TRBV6-1 and TRBJ1-6; D unresolved. Germline assignment: CDR1 MNHNS and CDR2 SASEGT. V was clipped by 5 bases and J by 13 bases, with 9 bases between them. The CDR3 runs 11 residues. The CDR3 spells CASSIELPLHF. The DNA of the CDR3 is TGTGCCAGCAGTATAGAGCTTCCCCTCCACTTT.